This T cell receptor beta chain came from a study of T cell responses to AZD1222 COVID-19 vaccine. Whole-study findings and limits: Breadth and depth of Spike-specific TCRs rose after two AZD1222 doses.

Germline-derived CDR1 and CDR2 are GTSNPN and SVGIG (reference sequence). The CDR3 sequence is 13 residues long. V shed 2 bases and J shed 1 base, with 8 bases lying between them. The repertoire was sequenced with immunoSEQ multiplex PCR; TCRdb's copy has only in-frame clones and lacks some. The sample yields about 140,000 clones, roughly 91% seen once. For this clone: Antigen unknown.

The gene calls are TRBV30 and TRBJ1-1; tentative D call: TRBD1 (5 bases). The material sequenced was peripheral blood, taken on day 0 of AZD1222 vaccination. The sequence was obtained from an adult in good health. The CDR3 DNA follows: TGTGCCTGGAGTCCCCAGGGGAACACTGAAGCTTTCTTT. Translation: CAWSPQGNTEAFF.